This is a list of T cell receptor beta chains from one sample in a study of CD8+CD57+ T cells in acquired aplastic anemia. TCRdb reanalysed the reads using MiXCR and keeps one entry per CDR3 protein. The data hold hundreds of thousands of distinct CDR3 sequences, with about 50% observed a single time. The source material was sorted CD4+, CD8+, or CD8+CD57+ T cells (not recorded which) from PBMCs. These receptors all stem from a human donor with aplastic anemia. The CDR3 runs from the conserved cysteine through the conserved F or W. Fields, in order: D gene, clone size, J gene, V gene, CDR3 DNA, CDR3 protein. The D gene is left open where the match is weak. A clone size is listed for some rows: how often the clone was seen (once, few, many), or a class if it is expanded.

D gene: .; clone size: many; J gene: TRBJ2-5; V gene: TRBV11-2; CDR3 DNA: TGTGCCAGCAGCTTAGCAGGGGTTCAAGAGACCCAGTACTTC; CDR3 protein: CASSLAGVQETQYF
D gene: .; clone size: many; J gene: TRBJ1-5; V gene: TRBV5-1; CDR3 DNA: TGCGCCAGCAGCTTGGACGGCAATCAGCCCCAGCATTTT; CDR3 protein: CASSLDGNQPQHF
D gene: TRBD1; clone size: once; J gene: TRBJ1-1; V gene: TRBV5-1; CDR3 DNA: TGCGCCAGCAGCTTCCGGGACAGCTTGAACACTGAAGCTTTCTTT; CDR3 protein: CASSFRDSLNTEAFF
D gene: TRBD2; clone size: .; J gene: TRBJ2-3; V gene: TRBV19; CDR3 DNA: TGTGCCAGTAGGGGACTAGCGGATACGCAGTATTTT; CDR3 protein: CASRGLADTQYF
D gene: TRBD1; clone size: .; J gene: TRBJ1-1; V gene: TRBV5-4; CDR3 DNA: TGTGCCAGCAACGCCCAGACAGGGAGCAGGAACACTGAAGCTTTCTTT; CDR3 protein: CASNAQTGSRNTEAFF
D gene: .; clone size: many; J gene: TRBJ1-4; V gene: TRBV7-9; CDR3 DNA: TGTGCCAGCAGCCCCGGACAGTCGAATGAAAAACTGTTTTTT; CDR3 protein: CASSPGQSNEKLFF
D gene: TRBD1; clone size: many; J gene: TRBJ2-2; V gene: TRBV11-2; CDR3 DNA: TGTGCCAGCAGCACTGCCGGGACAGGGAGGATGTTTTTT; CDR3 protein: CASSTAGTGRMFF
D gene: .; clone size: few; J gene: TRBJ2-7; V gene: TRBV6-5; CDR3 DNA: TGTGCCAGCAGTTACATCGGTCAGGGAATTTACGAGCAGTACTTC; CDR3 protein: CASSYIGQGIYEQYF
D gene: .; clone size: .; J gene: TRBJ2-5; V gene: TRBV20-1; CDR3 DNA: TGCAGTGCTAGAGTTTCAGAGACCCAGTACTTC; CDR3 protein: CSARVSETQYF
D gene: TRBD1; clone size: .; J gene: TRBJ1-2; V gene: TRBV24-1; CDR3 DNA: TGTGCCACCAGTGCCCCCGGGGGACAGGGGACAAACTATGGCTACACCTTC; CDR3 protein: CATSAPGGQGTNYGYTF
D gene: .; clone size: .; J gene: TRBJ2-2; V gene: TRBV25-1; CDR3 DNA: TGTGCCAGCAGTGAATGGGACAAATCGGTCGGGGAGCTGTTTTTT; CDR3 protein: CASSEWDKSVGELFF
D gene: TRBD1; clone size: .; J gene: TRBJ2-5; V gene: TRBV9; CDR3 DNA: TGTGCCAGCACCCGACCCCCATGGGGCCAGGGGGCGGAGACCCAGTACTTC; CDR3 protein: CASTRPPWGQGAETQYF
D gene: TRBD2; clone size: .; J gene: TRBJ2-1; V gene: TRBV7-2; CDR3 DNA: TGTGCCAGCAGCTTACGCGGGAGAAGGTACAATGAGCAGTTCTTC; CDR3 protein: CASSLRGRRYNEQFF
D gene: .; clone size: few; J gene: TRBJ2-7; V gene: TRBV7-9; CDR3 DNA: TGTGCCAGCAGACACCGGGACAAGGCCTACGAGCAGTACTTC; CDR3 protein: CASRHRDKAYEQYF
D gene: TRBD1; clone size: .; J gene: TRBJ2-7; V gene: TRBV10-3; CDR3 DNA: TGTGCCATCAGTGGGCGGCATAGACAGGGGACAGACTCCTACGAGCAGTACTTC; CDR3 protein: CAISGRHRQGTDSYEQYF
D gene: TRBD2; clone size: .; J gene: TRBJ2-3; V gene: TRBV24-1; CDR3 DNA: TGTGCCACTAGCGGGGGGACCAACCAAAGGCAGTATTTT; CDR3 protein: CATSGGTNQRQYF
D gene: TRBD1; clone size: .; J gene: TRBJ1-1; V gene: TRBV7-9; CDR3 DNA: TGTGCCAGCAGCGAGGACAGGGGGCATTGGAAGAACACTGAAGCTTTCTTT; CDR3 protein: CASSEDRGHWKNTEAFF
D gene: TRBD1; clone size: .; J gene: TRBJ1-5; V gene: TRBV5-1; CDR3 DNA: TGCGCCAGCAGCTTACAGGGGGACGGGCCCCAGCATTTT; CDR3 protein: CASSLQGDGPQHF
D gene: .; clone size: .; J gene: TRBJ2-1; V gene: TRBV10-3; CDR3 DNA: TGTGCCAGCAGGAATGACCAATACAATGAGCAGTTCTTC; CDR3 protein: CASRNDQYNEQFF
D gene: .; clone size: few; J gene: TRBJ1-6; V gene: TRBV2; CDR3 DNA: TGTGCCAGCAAGCAGGGCGGTTCACCCCTCCACTTT; CDR3 protein: CASKQGGSPLHF
D gene: TRBD1; clone size: many; J gene: TRBJ2-7; V gene: TRBV29-1; CDR3 DNA: TGCAGCGTTAGGACAGGGGACGAGCAGTACTTC; CDR3 protein: CSVRTGDEQYF
D gene: .; clone size: once; J gene: TRBJ2-7; V gene: TRBV20-1; CDR3 DNA: TGCAGTGCTAGAGACAGGACTGGATCCTACGAGCAGTACTTC; CDR3 protein: CSARDRTGSYEQYF
D gene: TRBD2; clone size: .; J gene: TRBJ2-5; V gene: TRBV20-1; CDR3 DNA: TGCAGTGCTAGAAGCGGGGGACCGAACCAAGAGACCCAGTACTTC; CDR3 protein: CSARSGGPNQETQYF
D gene: TRBD1; clone size: few; J gene: TRBJ1-1; V gene: TRBV7-2; CDR3 DNA: TGTGCCAGCAGCGAAGACTTCCCCGGGACAGGGTCCGAAGCTTTCTTT; CDR3 protein: CASSEDFPGTGSEAFF
D gene: .; clone size: .; J gene: TRBJ2-7; V gene: TRBV15; CDR3 DNA: TGTGCCACCAGCCGGACGTCTCCCTACGAGCAGTACTTC; CDR3 protein: CATSRTSPYEQYF